What follows describes a single T cell receptor (beta chain). A second 7 to 11 cycle PCR used barcoded and J-beta primers. MiXCR was run by TCRdb on the 5' RACE reads, yielding one entry per CDR3 protein. The data hold roughly 1,800,000 distinct CDR3 sequences, with roughly 52% observed a single time. The entry originates in a study of blood T cells in healthy people across ages. V lost 6 bases, J lost 2 bases, and 13 bases lay in between. Per germline, CDR1 DFQATT and CDR2 SNEGSKA (reference sequence). CDR3 length equals 13 residues. The specimen was blood. J is TRBJ1-1 and V is TRBV20-1; D is perhaps TRBD1 (5 bases). The receptor's source is a middle-aged woman in good health. In nucleotides, the CDR3 is TGCAGTGCAATCGGGGGGGTAAACACTGAAGCTTTCTTT. As protein: CSAIGGVNTEAFF.